The rows below give T cell receptor beta chains drawn from one sample of a study of blood T cell repertoires in COVID-19. Method: immunoSEQ multiplex PCR; TCRdb's copy keeps in-frame clones and lacks some. The sample contains 150,000 to 200,000 clones, around nine tenths of which appear only once. Sequences were obtained from peripheral blood. Source of these receptors: a man aged 18 to 30 with active or convalescent COVID-19. Each CDR3 is given with its conserved first and last residue. The D gene is left open where the match is weak. Size is stated for part of the rows, as once, few or many counts, or as a class when the clone is expanded.

d_call,j_call,clone_size,v_call,cdr3_aa,cdr3_nt
-,TRBJ2-2,-,TRBV11-2,CASSLSRGVTGELFF,TGTGCCAGCAGCTTGTCCAGGGGAGTCACCGGGGAGCTGTTTTTT
-,TRBJ1-1,-,TRBV2,CASSLGTEAFF,TGTGCCAGCAGTCTAGGCACTGAAGCTTTCTTT
-,TRBJ1-4,-,TRBV18,CASSPMREEKLFF,TGTGCCAGCTCACCAATGAGGGAAGAAAAACTGTTTTTT
-,TRBJ2-2,-,TRBV5-1,CASSLESPGGGAGELFF,TGCGCCAGCAGCTTGGAGTCTCCGGGAGGGGGCGCCGGGGAGCTGTTTTTT
TRBD2,TRBJ2-1,once,TRBV18,CASSPFSGRFNNEQFF,TGTGCCAGCTCACCATTCAGCGGGAGGTTTAACAATGAGCAGTTCTTC
TRBD2,TRBJ2-5,-,TRBV7-2,CASSSNSGGARETQYF,TGTGCCAGCAGCTCCAATAGCGGGGGGGCCAGGGAGACCCAGTACTTC
-,TRBJ2-6,-,TRBV5-4,CASSLRGGANVLTF,TGTGCCAGCAGCTTGAGGGGTGGGGCCAACGTCCTGACTTTC
TRBD1,TRBJ1-1,-,TRBV11-3,CASSPRDRESSGTEAFF,TGTGCCAGCAGCCCCCGGGACAGGGAATCGTCGGGCACTGAAGCTTTCTTT
TRBD2,TRBJ2-7,-,TRBV6-5,CASSYSGTSGSNEQYF,TGTGCCAGCAGTTACTCCGGGACTAGCGGGAGTAACGAGCAGTACTTC
TRBD1,TRBJ2-7,-,TRBV18,CASSPGQGGSYEQYF,TGTGCCAGCTCACCGGGACAGGGAGGAAGCTACGAGCAGTACTTC
TRBD1,TRBJ2-6,-,TRBV7-3,CASSVTGAGANVLTF,TGTGCCAGCAGCGTTACAGGGGCTGGGGCCAACGTCCTGACTTTC
TRBD1,TRBJ1-6,-,TRBV9,CASSDFTGGNSPLHF,TGTGCCAGCAGCGATTTCACAGGGGGGAATTCACCCCTCCACTTT
-,TRBJ2-6,-,TRBV5-1,CASSLATGANVLTF,TGCGCCAGCAGCTTGGCCACTGGGGCCAACGTCCTGACTTTC
-,TRBJ2-7,-,TRBV6-1,CASSEYAAVGSYEQYF,TGTGCCAGCAGTGAATACGCGGCGGTAGGCTCCTACGAGCAGTACTTC
-,TRBJ2-1,-,TRBV5-1,CASSLPSGQTSFFNEQFF,TGCGCCAGCAGCTTGCCGTCTGGGCAGACAAGCTTCTTTAATGAGCAGTTCTTC
-,TRBJ2-7,-,TRBV29-1,CSVVTAVYEQYF,TGCAGCGTTGTAACAGCAGTGTACGAGCAGTACTTC
-,TRBJ1-3,-,TRBV19,CASSIAGISGNTIYF,TGTGCCAGTAGTATAGCCGGGATCTCTGGAAACACCATATATTTT
-,TRBJ1-4,-,TRBV6-1,CASSEGLKGLSGSNEKLFF,TGTGCCAGCAGTGAAGGACTAAAGGGACTCTCGGGAAGTAATGAAAAACTGTTTTTT
TRBD1,TRBJ2-2,-,TRBV15,CATSSTSDRGPFF,TGTGCCACCAGCAGCACTTCAGACAGGGGCCCGTTTTTT
TRBD1,TRBJ2-4,-,TRBV15,CATSPGQALAKNIQYF,TGTGCCACCAGCCCCGGACAGGCGCTAGCCAAAAACATTCAGTACTTC
TRBD2,TRBJ2-3,-,TRBV2,CASRIAGAFFGTQYF,TGTGCCAGCCGGATTGCGGGAGCATTTTTCGGAACGCAGTATTTT
-,TRBJ2-3,-,TRBV24-1,CATSDLQGAKDTQYF,TGTGCCACCAGTGATTTGCAAGGGGCGAAAGATACGCAGTATTTT
-,TRBJ2-5,-,TRBV5-5,CASSSPGTGKETQYF,TGTGCCAGCAGCTCCCCCGGGACTGGTAAAGAGACCCAGTACTTC
-,TRBJ2-7,once,TRBV6-5,CASITSHYEQYF,TGTGCCAGCATTACTAGCCACTACGAGCAGTACTTC
-,TRBJ2-7,-,TRBV24-1,CATSEAGSGDEQYF,TGTGCCACCAGTGAAGCAGGGTCGGGCGACGAGCAGTACTTC
TRBD1,TRBJ1-1,-,TRBV7-8,CASSFIGGGNTEAFF,TGTGCCAGCAGCTTTATAGGAGGGGGCAACACTGAAGCTTTCTTT
TRBD2,TRBJ2-7,-,TRBV9,CASSPRLASGEQYF,TGTGCCAGCAGCCCCCGACTAGCGTCGGGGGAGCAGTACTTC
-,TRBJ1-4,-,TRBV12-3/TRBV12-4,CASRREKLFF,TGTGCCAGCAGGCGGGAAAAACTGTTTTTT
-,TRBJ1-6,-,TRBV20-1,CSASFGGPSPLHF,TGCAGTGCTAGTTTCGGGGGGCCATCACCCCTCCACTTT
TRBD2,TRBJ2-1,-,TRBV14,CASSQEVTSGTNEQFF,TGTGCCAGCAGCCAAGAGGTGACTAGCGGGACGAATGAGCAGTTCTTC
-,TRBJ1-4,-,TRBV27,CASRPIEIRNEKLFF,TGTGCCAGCAGGCCTATAGAGATAAGAAATGAAAAACTGTTTTTT
TRBD2,TRBJ2-3,-,TRBV4-2,CASSQDLAGGPSDTQYF,TGTGCCAGCAGCCAAGACCTAGCGGGAGGGCCGTCTGATACGCAGTATTTT
TRBD2,TRBJ2-3,-,TRBV5-1,CASSLTSGGAGTDTQYF,TGCGCCAGCAGCTTAACTAGCGGGGGGGCCGGCACAGATACGCAGTATTTT
TRBD1,TRBJ1-1,-,TRBV6-2/TRBV6-3,CASSYPTGYTEAFF,TGTGCCAGCAGTTACCCGACAGGGTACACTGAAGCTTTCTTT
TRBD2,TRBJ2-3,-,TRBV7-8,CASSLPNGREIYTQYF,TGTGCCAGCAGCCTACCAAACGGGCGGGAGATATATACGCAGTATTTT
-,TRBJ2-7,-,TRBV6-5,CASSYAQGSDEQYF,TGTGCCAGCAGTTACGCCCAGGGGAGCGACGAGCAGTACTTC
TRBD2,TRBJ2-2,few,TRBV28,CASSLRFNRAGATGELFF,TGTGCCAGCAGTTTAAGGTTTAATCGAGCGGGAGCCACCGGGGAGCTGTTTTTT
-,TRBJ2-2,-,TRBV30,CAWSLAATGELFF,TGTGCCTGGAGTTTAGCAGCGACCGGGGAGCTGTTTTTT
TRBD1,TRBJ1-1,-,TRBV7-9,CASSVTGETEAFF,TGTGCCAGCAGCGTAACAGGGGAGACTGAAGCTTTCTTT
TRBD1,TRBJ2-1,-,TRBV7-9,CASSLGDRVSNEQFF,TGTGCCAGCAGCTTAGGCGACAGGGTTAGCAATGAGCAGTTCTTC
TRBD2,TRBJ2-2,-,TRBV11-3,CASSSRTSGRAGELFF,TGTGCCAGCAGCTCTAGGACTAGCGGGCGGGCCGGGGAGCTGTTTTTT
TRBD1,TRBJ1-5,-,TRBV28,CASSLQGVSQPQHF,TGTGCCAGCAGTTTACAGGGGGTTAGTCAGCCCCAGCATTTT
-,TRBJ2-1,once,TRBV20-1,CSATINEQFF,TGCAGTGCTACAATCAATGAGCAGTTCTTC
-,TRBJ2-2,once,TRBV14,CASSQAFGSRLYTGELFF,TGTGCCAGCAGCCAAGCATTTGGTTCTAGATTATACACCGGGGAGCTGTTTTTT
-,TRBJ1-5,-,TRBV7-9,CASSPGNQPQHF,TGTGCCAGCAGCCCTGGCAATCAGCCCCAGCATTTT
-,TRBJ2-5,once,TRBV6-2/TRBV6-3,CASSPLQTQYF,TGTGCCAGCAGCCCCCTTCAGACCCAGTACTTC
-,TRBJ2-5,-,TRBV6-1,CASSDVRQFQETQYF,TGTGCCAGCAGTGATGTGAGACAGTTCCAAGAGACCCAGTACTTC
-,TRBJ2-7,once,TRBV6-2/TRBV6-3,CASSYPISNSRGYEQYF,TGTGCCAGCAGTTACCCCATCTCAAACTCGCGGGGCTACGAGCAGTACTTC
-,TRBJ2-5,-,TRBV12-3/TRBV12-4,CASSSGETQYF,TGTGCCAGCAGTTCCGGGGAGACCCAGTACTTC
TRBD1,TRBJ2-7,-,TRBV6-5,CASSWGTGREQYF,TGTGCCAGCAGTTGGGGGACAGGGCGGGAGCAGTACTTC
TRBD2,TRBJ2-5,-,TRBV19,CASSEREGRWVTQYF,TGTGCCAGTAGTGAGCGGGAGGGCCGATGGGTGACCCAGTACTTC